This T cell receptor beta chain was identified during a study of T cell responses to AZD1222 COVID-19 vaccine. A word on this clone: Its target is unknown.

CDR1 and CDR2 from the germline V gene are SGHRS and YFSETQ. This CDR3 spans 15 amino acids. V dropped 1 base and J dropped 2 bases, with 9 bases sitting between them. Libraries were prepared by immunoSEQ multiplex PCR; TCRdb keeps only in-frame clonotypes and omits some of them. The sample shows approximately 120,000 clones, about 90% of them seen only once. Broader study findings: Donors were chiefly white British, with a greater number of females, and clonal diversity was perhaps underestimated. Spike regions recognized by vaccine-associated CD4 TCRs spanned the protein, led by 160-218 and 743-854.

The sequenced sample was peripheral blood, obtained 28 days after the second AZD1222 dose. The chain recombines TRBV5-1 with TRBJ1-4; the D gene is possibly TRBD1 (6 bases). The receptor was isolated from an adult who received the AZD1222 COVID-19 vaccine. CDR3 sequence reads: CASSLSGATNEKLFF. For the CDR3, the DNA is TGCGCCAGCAGCTTGTCGGGGGCCACTAATGAAAAACTGTTTTTT.